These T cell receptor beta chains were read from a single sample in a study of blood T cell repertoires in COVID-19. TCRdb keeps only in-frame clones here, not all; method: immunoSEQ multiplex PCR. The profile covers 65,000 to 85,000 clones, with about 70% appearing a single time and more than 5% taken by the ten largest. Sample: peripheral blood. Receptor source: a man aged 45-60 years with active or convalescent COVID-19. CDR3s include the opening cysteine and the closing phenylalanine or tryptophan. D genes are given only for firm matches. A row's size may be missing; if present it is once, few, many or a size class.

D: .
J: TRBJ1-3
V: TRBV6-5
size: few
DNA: TGTGCCAGCAGCGCCTCCAGGGGCACCATATATTTT
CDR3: CASSASRGTIYF

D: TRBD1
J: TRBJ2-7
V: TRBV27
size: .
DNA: TGTGCCAGCAGTTCCCCCGGGACAGGGGATTACGAGCAGTACTTC
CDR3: CASSSPGTGDYEQYF

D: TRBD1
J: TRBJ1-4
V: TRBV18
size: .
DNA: TGTGCCAGCGCAAGGGGACAGGGAGCAACTAATGAAAAACTGTTTTTT
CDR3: CASARGQGATNEKLFF

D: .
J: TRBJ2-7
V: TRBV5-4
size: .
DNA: TGTGCCAGCAGCTTGGCAGGGGCCAGTCGTACGGGCGAGCAGTACTTC
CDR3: CASSLAGASRTGEQYF

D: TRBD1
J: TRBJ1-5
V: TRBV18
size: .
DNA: TGTGCCAGCTCACCAGGGACAGGGAGCAATCAGCCCCAGCATTTT
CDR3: CASSPGTGSNQPQHF

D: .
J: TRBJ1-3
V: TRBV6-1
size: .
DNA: TGTGCCAGCAGTGAGAGCCCGACAGTGGAGATGGGAAACACCATATATTTT
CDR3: CASSESPTVEMGNTIYF

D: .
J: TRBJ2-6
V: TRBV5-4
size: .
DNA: TGTGCCAGCAGCCAAGGACTCCCCTCTGGGGCCAACGTCCTGACTTTC
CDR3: CASSQGLPSGANVLTF

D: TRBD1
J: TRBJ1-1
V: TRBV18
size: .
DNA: TGTGCCAGCTCCAAGACAGGGAAGGCTGAAGCTTTCTTT
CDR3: CASSKTGKAEAFF

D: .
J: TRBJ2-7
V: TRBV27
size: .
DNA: TGTGCCAGCAGTTCCATCGGACAGCTCTACGAGCAGTACTTC
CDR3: CASSSIGQLYEQYF

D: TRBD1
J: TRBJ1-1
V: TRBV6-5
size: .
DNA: TGTGCCAGCAGAACCGGACAGGCGAACACTGAAGCTTTCTTT
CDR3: CASRTGQANTEAFF

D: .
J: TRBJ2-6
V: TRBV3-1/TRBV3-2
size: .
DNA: TGTGCCAGCAGCCAAGGGGGAGCGGGTGGGGCCAACGTCCTGACTTTC
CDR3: CASSQGGAGGANVLTF

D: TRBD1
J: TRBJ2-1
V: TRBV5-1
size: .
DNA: TGCGCCAGCACCGGGCGGGGACAGGGAGCCAATGAGCAGTTCTTC
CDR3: CASTGRGQGANEQFF

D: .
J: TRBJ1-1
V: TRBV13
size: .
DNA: TGTGCCAGCAAAGGGAACAGGGAAGCTTTCTTT
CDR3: CASKGNREAFF

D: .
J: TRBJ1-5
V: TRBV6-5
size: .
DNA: TGTGCCAGCAGTTTTCAGGGTGGGAATCAGCCCCAGCATTTT
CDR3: CASSFQGGNQPQHF

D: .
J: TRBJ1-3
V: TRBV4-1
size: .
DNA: TGCGCCAGCATGAAGGGATCAGGGTTGACGTCTGGAAACACCATATATTTT
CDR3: CASMKGSGLTSGNTIYF

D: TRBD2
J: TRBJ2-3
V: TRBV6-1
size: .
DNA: TGTGCCAGCAGTGGACCGGGACTAGCGGGGGGCACAGATACGCAGTATTTT
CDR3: CASSGPGLAGGTDTQYF

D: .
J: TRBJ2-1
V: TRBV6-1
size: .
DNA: TGTGCCAGCAGTGGATCACAGGGAAAAGTATACAATGAGCAGTTCTTC
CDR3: CASSGSQGKVYNEQFF

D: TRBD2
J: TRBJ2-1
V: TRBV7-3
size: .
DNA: TGTGCCAGCAGCTACGGGACTAGCGGGGCCAATGAGCAGTTCTTC
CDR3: CASSYGTSGANEQFF

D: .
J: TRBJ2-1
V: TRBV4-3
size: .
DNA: TGCGCCAGCAGCCAAGGTATAGCGGCCTACAATGAGCAGTTCTTC
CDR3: CASSQGIAAYNEQFF

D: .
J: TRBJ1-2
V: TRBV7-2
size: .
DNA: TGTGCCAGCAGCATACTACAGGGTACTCGGAGCTACACCTTC
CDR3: CASSILQGTRSYTF

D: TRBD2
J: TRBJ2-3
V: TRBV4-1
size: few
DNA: TGCGCCAGCAGCAGGACTAGCGGTTTTAGCACAGATACGCAGTATTTT
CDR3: CASSRTSGFSTDTQYF

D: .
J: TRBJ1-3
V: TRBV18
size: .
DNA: TGTGCCAGCTCACCACCGGGACAAGTCCGGTCTGGAAACACCATATATTTT
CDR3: CASSPPGQVRSGNTIYF

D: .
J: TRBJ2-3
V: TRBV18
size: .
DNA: TGTGCCAGCTCACCCCTGGGGGCAACAGATACGCAGTATTTT
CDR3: CASSPLGATDTQYF

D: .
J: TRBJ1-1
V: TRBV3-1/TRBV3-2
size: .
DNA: TGTGCCAGCAGCGCGCTCGGGGGGGAAGGTACTGAAGCTTTCTTT
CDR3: CASSALGGEGTEAFF

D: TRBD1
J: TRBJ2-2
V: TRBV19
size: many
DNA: TGTGCCAGTAGTGTCAGACAGGGGGCGAGCACCGGGGAGCTGTTTTTT
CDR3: CASSVRQGASTGELFF